The source of this T cell receptor beta chain is a study of prognosis after radiotherapy for stage I lung cancer. The V gene end was trimmed by 5 bases and the J gene end by 0 bases; junction bases not matched to a gene: 4. CDR1 LNHDA and CDR2 SQIVND come from the germline V gene (reference sequence). This CDR3 is built from 15 residues. TCR beta CDR3 amplification from genomic DNA was performed by two-round multiplex PCR. With primers specific to each TRBV and TRBJ gene, the first-round PCR was performed. TCRdb fed the multiplex PCR reads into MiXCR, producing one record per CDR3 protein. The profile shows some 27,000 distinct CDR3 sequences, roughly 41% of them singletons. Uniform node negativity on CT and PET/CT characterised the cohort, and no patient had undergone prior chemotherapy or radiotherapy or presented other malignancies. This clonotype was counted many times.

The chain has TRBV19 and TRBJ2-1; 7 bases are a match to TRBD1. The sequence was collected from a donor at least 50 years old with non-small cell lung cancer. Source: PBMCs, taken before or after stereotactic body radiation therapy (not recorded which). CDR3 loop: CASSEQGYSYNEQFF. DNA for the CDR3: TGTGCCAGTAGTGAACAGGGGTACTCCTACAATGAGCAGTTCTTC.